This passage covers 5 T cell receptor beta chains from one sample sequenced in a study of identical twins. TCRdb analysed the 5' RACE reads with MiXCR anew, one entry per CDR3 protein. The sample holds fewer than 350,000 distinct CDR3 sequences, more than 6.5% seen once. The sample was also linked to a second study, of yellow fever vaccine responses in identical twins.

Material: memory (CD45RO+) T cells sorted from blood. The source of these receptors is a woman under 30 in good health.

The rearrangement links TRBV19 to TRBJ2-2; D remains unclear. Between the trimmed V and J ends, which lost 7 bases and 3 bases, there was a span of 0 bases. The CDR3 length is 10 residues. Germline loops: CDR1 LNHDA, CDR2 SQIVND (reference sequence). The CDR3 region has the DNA TGTGCCAGTAACACCGGGGAGCTGTTTTTT. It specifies CASNTGELFF.

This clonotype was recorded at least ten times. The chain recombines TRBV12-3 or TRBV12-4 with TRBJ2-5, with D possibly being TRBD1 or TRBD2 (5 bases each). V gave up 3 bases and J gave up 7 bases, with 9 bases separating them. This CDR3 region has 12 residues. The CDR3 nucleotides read TGTGCCAGCAGTTTGGGACGGCGGACCCAGTACTTC. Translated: CASSLGRRTQYF.

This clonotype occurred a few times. CDR3 sequence: CASSPRAGQGVLYEQYF. In DNA, the CDR3 is TGTGCCAGCAGTCCCAGGGCGGGACAGGGAGTTCTCTACGAGCAGTACTTC. This rearrangement joins TRBV27 to TRBJ2-7, with 9 bases matching TRBD1. Germline trimming cut 5 bases from V and 3 bases from J; bases unmatched to any gene: 14. This CDR3 region has 17 residues. In germline, CDR1 is MNHEY, CDR2 SMNVEV (reference sequence).

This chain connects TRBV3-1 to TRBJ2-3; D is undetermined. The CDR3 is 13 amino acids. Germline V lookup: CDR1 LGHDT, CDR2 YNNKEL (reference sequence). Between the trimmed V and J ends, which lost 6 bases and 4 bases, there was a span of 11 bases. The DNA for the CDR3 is TGTGCCAGCAGTCCAATGGTGGCAGATACGCAGTATTTT. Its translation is CASSPMVADTQYF.

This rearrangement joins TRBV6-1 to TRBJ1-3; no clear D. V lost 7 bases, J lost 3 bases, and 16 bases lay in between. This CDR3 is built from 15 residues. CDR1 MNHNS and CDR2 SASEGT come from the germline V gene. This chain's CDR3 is CASTRSLEGGNTIYF. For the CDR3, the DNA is TGTGCCAGCACCCGGTCTCTCGAAGGTGGAAACACCATATATTTT.